These T cell receptor beta chains were read from a single sample in a study of T cells in Graves' hyperthyroidism and ophthalmopathy. Via MiXCR, TCRdb re-called the multiplex PCR reads, giving one row per CDR3 protein. The sample includes around 350,000 distinct CDR3 sequences, just under 25% of them seen just once. The sequenced material came from blood. The receptors here all came from a man aged 50 to 60 with Graves' hyperthyroidism. CDR3s include the opening cysteine and the closing phenylalanine or tryptophan. Each record gives: V gene, clone size, D gene, J gene, CDR3 DNA, CDR3 protein. D genes are given only for firm matches. Not all rows give a size; the values are once, few, many and, for expanded clones, a class.

TRBV7-3,few,.,TRBJ2-3,TGTGCCAGCAGCTTTACCCGCACAGATACGCAGTGTTTT,CASSFTRTDTQCF
TRBV11-1,few,TRBD2,TRBJ2-3,TGCGCCAGCAGCTCCGTCCTAGCGGGAGCTTGGGATACGCAGTATTTT,CASSSVLAGAWDTQYF
TRBV11-3,many,.,TRBJ2-1,TGTGCCAGCAGCCTACCCGGGGGATCCTACAATGAGCAGTTCTTC,CASSLPGGSYNEQFF
TRBV27,many,.,TRBJ2-3,TGTGCCAGCAGGGGGGGCCTGGGAGGGCCAGATACGCAGTATTTT,CASRGGLGGPDTQYF
TRBV28,few,.,TRBJ2-7,TGTGCCAGCAGCTCACCGGTGGACAGCGTCCACGAGCAGTACTTC,CASSSPVDSVHEQYF
TRBV27,few,TRBD1,TRBJ2-4,TGTGCCAGCAGTCCGGACAGGGGAGCCAAAAACATTCAGTACTTC,CASSPDRGAKNIQYF
TRBV28,.,.,TRBJ2-2,TGTGCCACCATGTTGTACGCGCTCCTGAACACCGGGGAGCTGTTTTTT,CATMLYALLNTGELFF
TRBV7-9,.,TRBD2,TRBJ2-1,TGCGCCAGCAGCCTTATGTATAAGGGGACTAGCGGAGTGGATGAGCAGTTCTTC,CASSLMYKGTSGVDEQFF
TRBV7-6,.,TRBD2,TRBJ2-1,TGTGCCAGCAGCCGGACTAGCCCGAGTAATGAGCAGTTCTTC,CASSRTSPSNEQFF
TRBV5-1,many,.,TRBJ2-7,TGCGCCAGCAGCTTTACCGGGTACGAGCAGTACTTC,CASSFTGYEQYF
TRBV6-2/TRBV6-3,.,.,TRBJ2-5,TGTGCCAGCAGTGGTATCCGCTTCGGGACCCAGTACTTC,CASSGIRFGTQYF
TRBV6-1,.,.,TRBJ2-1,TGTGCCAGCAGCCGATCTTTAGGGAGCGGTTCATACAATGAGCAGTTCTTC,CASSRSLGSGSYNEQFF
TRBV12-3/TRBV12-4,.,.,TRBJ1-1,TGTGCCAGCAGCCCAGCAAGACGTACTGAAGCTTTCTTT,CASSPARRTEAFF
TRBV7-9,.,.,TRBJ1-2,TGTGCCAGCTCCCCCGAAACACAGGGTTCCTATGGCTACACCTTC,CASSPETQGSYGYTF
TRBV12-5,.,TRBD1,TRBJ2-1,TGTGCTAGTGGTTTGGGACAGGGTATCATTTTCAATGAGCAGTTCTTC,CASGLGQGIIFNEQFF
TRBV29-1,.,TRBD1,TRBJ2-3,TGCAGCGTAACCGGGACAGGAAGCACAGATACGCAGTATTTT,CSVTGTGSTDTQYF
TRBV24-1,few,.,TRBJ2-1,TGTGCCACCAGTGATTTGACTACCTACAATGAGCAGTTCTTC,CATSDLTTYNEQFF
TRBV7-3,many,TRBD1,TRBJ1-2,TGTGCCAGCAGCCCCTCCGGGACAGGGGGCGATCATGGCTACACCTTC,CASSPSGTGGDHGYTF
TRBV4-1,few,.,TRBJ2-1,TGCGCCAGCAGCCAAGTCAGGGGAGGGTTCTCCACTGAGCAGTTCTTC,CASSQVRGGFSTEQFF
TRBV30,few,TRBD1,TRBJ2-7,TGTGCCTCAACGGGACAGGGGGTCTCCTACGAGCAGTACTTC,CASTGQGVSYEQYF
TRBV12-3/TRBV12-4,.,.,TRBJ2-5,TGTGCCAGCAGCCTCCTCCTAAAGACCCAGTACTTC,CASSLLLKTQYF
TRBV7-6,many,.,TRBJ2-7,TGTGCCAGCAGCTCAGGGATGCCTCCCTACGAGCAGTACTTC,CASSSGMPPYEQYF
TRBV19,.,TRBD2,TRBJ2-3,TGTGCCAGTGGCCTAGCGGGAGCGGATACGCAGTATTTT,CASGLAGADTQYF
TRBV12-3/TRBV12-4,.,.,TRBJ2-1,TGTGCCAGCAGTTTACACGGGAACAATGAGCAGTTCTTC,CASSLHGNNEQFF
TRBV5-1,few,TRBD1,TRBJ2-1,TGCGCCAGCAGCCAAGGGACAGGAAGCTCCTACAATGAGCAGTTCTTC,CASSQGTGSSYNEQFF
TRBV7-2,.,.,TRBJ2-2,TGTGCCAGCAGCTTTGTTGGGGGTAGCACCGGGGAGCTGTTTTTT,CASSFVGGSTGELFF
TRBV7-2,.,TRBD1,TRBJ1-2,TGTGCCAGCAGCTTAGATAACAGGGGGCACTATGGCTACACCTTC,CASSLDNRGHYGYTF
TRBV20-1,few,TRBD2,TRBJ2-1,TGCAGTGCTAGAGGAGGCGGGAGGGCCGGCGAGCAGTTCTTC,CSARGGGRAGEQFF
TRBV20-1,.,.,TRBJ2-7,TGCAGTGCTTCGCGACCTTCCTCACTCGGGCAGTACTTC,CSASRPSSLGQYF
TRBV12-3/TRBV12-4,.,.,TRBJ1-5,TGTGCCAGCAGTTCAGGGGTGAGGAATCAGCCCCAGCATTTT,CASSSGVRNQPQHF
TRBV29-1,few,.,TRBJ2-7,TGCAGCGTTGGCGGTGGGACCTCCTACGAGCAGTACTTC,CSVGGGTSYEQYF
TRBV7-9,many,TRBD2,TRBJ2-3,TGTGCCAGCAGTTTCTCGAGCGGGAGTGAGGCAGATACGCAGTATTTT,CASSFSSGSEADTQYF
TRBV5-1,.,TRBD1,TRBJ2-3,TGCGCCAGCAGTCGGGACAGAGCCTTTCCTACGCAGTATTTT,CASSRDRAFPTQYF
TRBV12-5,.,TRBD1,TRBJ2-1,TGTGCTAGTGGTTTGGTCATGGGACAGGGGAGGCATGAGCAGTTCTTC,CASGLVMGQGRHEQFF
TRBV6-1,.,.,TRBJ1-2,TGTGCCAGCAGTGGGACCGGGACCGGGGATGGCTACACCTTC,CASSGTGTGDGYTF
TRBV10-3,.,.,TRBJ2-7,TGTGCCATCAGTGATCTTAGTGGAAGAGCGGAGCAGTACTTC,CAISDLSGRAEQYF
TRBV3-1,few,.,TRBJ2-2,TGTGCCAGCATGCGGGCCGGGGAGCTGTTTTTT,CASMRAGELFF
TRBV14,.,.,TRBJ2-1,TGTGCCAGCAGTACCGTTAATGAGCAGTTCTTC,CASSTVNEQFF
TRBV7-3,many,.,TRBJ2-1,TGTGCCAGCAGCGTTGACTCCCGAAGCTCCTACAATGAGCAGTTCTTC,CASSVDSRSSYNEQFF
TRBV2,few,.,TRBJ1-3,TGTGCCAGCAGTGAAGCTTCCAACCCCTCTGGAAACACCATATATTTT,CASSEASNPSGNTIYF
TRBV11-2,many,TRBD2,TRBJ2-7,TGTGCCAGCAGCTTAGTTTCGGCGGGAGCCTCATCCTACGAGCAGTACTTC,CASSLVSAGASSYEQYF
TRBV19,once,TRBD2,TRBJ2-6,TGTGCCAGTAGTATTGCGGGAGCTGGGGCCAACGTCCTGACTTTC,CASSIAGAGANVLTF
TRBV7-2,many,.,TRBJ2-7,TGTGCCAGCAGCTCTCAACGGGGGGAGCAGTACTTC,CASSSQRGEQYF
TRBV6-1,few,.,TRBJ1-1,TGTGCCAGCAGTGGGGGGCGGGATCAAAGGAACACTGAAGCTTTCTTT,CASSGGRDQRNTEAFF
TRBV5-1,.,TRBD2,TRBJ2-1,TGCGCCAGCAGCGACAGGGCTAGCGGGATTTACAATGAGCAGTTCTTC,CASSDRASGIYNEQFF
TRBV24-1,.,TRBD2,TRBJ2-1,TGTGCCACCAGTGACCCCGGACTAGCGGGCTCTGAGCAGTTCTTC,CATSDPGLAGSEQFF
TRBV30,few,.,TRBJ1-1,TGTGCCTCTCCCCCAGGGTGGCCTCGAACCGGACTCAACACTGAAGCTTTCTTT,CASPPGWPRTGLNTEAFF
TRBV27,few,TRBD2,TRBJ2-1,TGTGCCAGCAGTTACAGCGGGATAACGAGGAATGAGCAGTTCTTC,CASSYSGITRNEQFF
TRBV20-1,.,TRBD1,TRBJ1-1,TGCAGTGCTAAGAAGGGACAGCTGAACACTGAAGCTTTCTTT,CSAKKGQLNTEAFF
TRBV12-3/TRBV12-4,few,.,TRBJ2-5,TGTGCCAGCAGTGCCCGGGTGGAAGAGACCCAGTACTTC,CASSARVEETQYF
TRBV7-2,.,.,TRBJ1-2,TGTGCCAGCAGCCATACAGGGAGTGGCTACACCTTC,CASSHTGSGYTF